This TCR beta chain was obtained from a study of blood T cell repertoires in COVID-19. Profiling relied on immunoSEQ multiplex PCR, and the TCRdb table lists in-frame clones only, not all of them. The sample has about 220,000 clones, approximately 82% seen once; the top ten hold approximately 4%. Germline loops: CDR1 KGHSH, CDR2 LQKENI. The CDR3 totals 14 residues. Trimming stripped 1 base from V and 7 bases from J, with 14 bases between. The TCR sequence derives from an elderly woman with acute or convalescent COVID-19. V is TRBV18 and J is TRBJ2-7; possible D gene TRBD1, 6 bases. The specimen sequenced was peripheral blood. This CDR3 reads CASSPLNPQGEQYF. DNA for the CDR3: TGTGCCAGCTCACCACTGAACCCTCAGGGGGAGCAGTACTTC.